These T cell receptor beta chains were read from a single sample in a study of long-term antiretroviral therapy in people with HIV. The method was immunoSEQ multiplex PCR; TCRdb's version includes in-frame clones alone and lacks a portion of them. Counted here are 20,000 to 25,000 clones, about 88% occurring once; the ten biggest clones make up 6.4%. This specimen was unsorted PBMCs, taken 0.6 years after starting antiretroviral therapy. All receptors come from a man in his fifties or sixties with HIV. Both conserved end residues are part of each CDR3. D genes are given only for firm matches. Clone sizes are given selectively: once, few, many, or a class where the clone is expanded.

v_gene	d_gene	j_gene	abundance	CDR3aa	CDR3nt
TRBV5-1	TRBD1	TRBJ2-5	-	CASSLGTAQETQYF	TGCGCCAGCAGCCTAGGGACAGCCCAAGAGACCCAGTACTTC
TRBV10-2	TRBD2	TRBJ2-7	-	CASSGGGSNEQYF	TGCGCCAGCAGTGGGGGGGGAAGTAACGAGCAGTACTTC
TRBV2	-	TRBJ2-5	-	CASGAGRTQYF	TGTGCCAGCGGGGCCGGCAGGACCCAGTACTTC
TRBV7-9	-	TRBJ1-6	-	CASSLDRQGFSSPLHF	TGTGCCAGCAGCTTAGATCGGCAGGGTTTCAGTTCACCCCTCCACTTT
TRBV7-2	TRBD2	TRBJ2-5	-	CASSFFGTSEETQYF	TGTGCCAGCAGCTTCTTCGGGACTAGCGAAGAGACCCAGTACTTC
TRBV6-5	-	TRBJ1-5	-	CASRGGKGPQHF	TGTGCCAGCAGGGGGGGGAAAGGGCCCCAGCATTTT
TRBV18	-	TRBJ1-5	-	CASSPGAGNQPQHF	TGTGCCAGCTCACCAGGAGCAGGGAACCAGCCCCAGCATTTT
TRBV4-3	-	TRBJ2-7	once	CASSQDRASYEQYF	TGCGCCAGCAGCCAAGACAGGGCTTCCTACGAGCAGTACTTC
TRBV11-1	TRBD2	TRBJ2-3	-	CASSRYPHTGGDTDTQYF	TGTGCCAGCAGCCGTTACCCCCATACGGGAGGGGACACAGATACGCAGTATTTT
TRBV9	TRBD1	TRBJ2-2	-	CASSGQGHTGELFF	TGTGCCAGCAGCGGACAGGGTCACACCGGGGAGCTGTTTTTT
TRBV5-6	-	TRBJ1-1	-	CASSFFTRAGGAKAFF	TGTGCCAGCAGCTTCTTTACGCGGGCTGGGGGCGCGAAAGCTTTCTTT
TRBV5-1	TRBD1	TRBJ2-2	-	CASSLGAGGTGELFF	TGCGCCAGCAGCTTGGGGGCAGGGGGCACCGGGGAGCTGTTTTTT
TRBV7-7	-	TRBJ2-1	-	CASSLAGVSNEQFF	TGTGCCAGCAGCTTAGCGGGAGTGTCTAATGAGCAGTTCTTC
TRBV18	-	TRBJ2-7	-	CASSPEASEAYEQYF	TGTGCCAGCTCACCAGAGGCTAGCGAGGCCTACGAGCAGTACTTC
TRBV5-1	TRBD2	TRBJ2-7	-	CASSLLAGTTYEQYF	TGCGCCAGCAGCTTGCTAGCGGGCACCACCTACGAGCAGTACTTC
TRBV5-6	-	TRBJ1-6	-	CASSPGLPPLHF	TGTGCCAGCAGCCCAGGGTTGCCACCCCTCCACTTT
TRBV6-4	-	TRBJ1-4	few	CASSDRGGLFF	TGTGCCAGCAGTGACAGGGGAGGACTGTTTTTT
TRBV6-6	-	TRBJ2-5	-	CASSLGDRETQYF	TGTGCCAGCAGCCTCGGGGACCGGGAGACCCAGTACTTC
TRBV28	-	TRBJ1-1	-	CASRLTKTEAFF	TGTGCCAGCAGACTCACGAAAACTGAAGCTTTCTTT
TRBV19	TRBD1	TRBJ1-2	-	CASSIADRAPDYGYTF	TGTGCCAGTAGTATAGCGGACAGGGCCCCGGACTATGGCTACACCTTC